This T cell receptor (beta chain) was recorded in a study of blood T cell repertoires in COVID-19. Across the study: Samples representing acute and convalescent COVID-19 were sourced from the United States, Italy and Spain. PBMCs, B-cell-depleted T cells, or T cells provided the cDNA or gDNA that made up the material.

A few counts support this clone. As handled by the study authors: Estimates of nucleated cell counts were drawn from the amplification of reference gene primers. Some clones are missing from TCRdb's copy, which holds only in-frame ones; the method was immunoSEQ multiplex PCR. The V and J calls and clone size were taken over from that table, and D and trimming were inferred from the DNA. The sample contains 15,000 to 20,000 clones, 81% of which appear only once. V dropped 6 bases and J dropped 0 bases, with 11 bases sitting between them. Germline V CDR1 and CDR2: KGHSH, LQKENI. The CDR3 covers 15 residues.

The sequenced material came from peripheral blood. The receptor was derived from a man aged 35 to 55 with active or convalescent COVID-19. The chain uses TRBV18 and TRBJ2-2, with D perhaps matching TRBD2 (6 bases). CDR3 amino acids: CASSLGTSNTGELFF. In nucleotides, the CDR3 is TGTGCCAGCTCGCTTGGGACTTCGAACACCGGGGAGCTGTTTTTT.